The clone carrying this T cell receptor beta chain turned up a few times. What it recognizes is unknown. With molecular barcodes, quantitative 5'-RACE was used to make the TCR beta libraries. One entry per CDR3 protein, called by TCRdb with MiXCR from the 5' RACE reads. The data contain about 36,000 distinct CDR3 sequences, around 15% of them singletons. This sample stems from a study of CD8 T cells in ankylosing spondylitis. Study-level points and caveats: Existing reports had already noted some motif variants in reactive arthritis synovial fluid and blood. Ankylosing spondylitis blood seemed to carry a telltale TCR beta motif made of under ten highly homologous variants. It was reported that disease-linked clones were significantly enriched in matched ankylosing spondylitis synovial fluid.

The CDR3 consists of 12 residues. Trimming took 7 bases from V and 6 from J, leaving 14 bases between them. Germline V CDR1 and CDR2: SGHKS, YYEKEE (reference sequence). This TCR came from a male donor with ankylosing spondylitis. The material sequenced was synovial fluid, either unsorted or a sorted T cell fraction (not recorded which). The chain uses TRBV5-5 and TRBJ2-7; a weak D match, TRBD1 (5 bases). CDR3 sequence: CASLGREGEQYF. DNA for the CDR3: TGTGCCAGCCTCGGCAGGGAAGGCGAGCAGTACTTC.